The sequence of this TCR beta chain was determined in a study of monozygotic twins with inflammatory bowel disease. Whole-study results and caveats: IBD patients carried less diverse TCRbeta repertoires (inverse Simpson) than healthy co-twins.

A remark on this clonotype: What it recognizes is unknown.

The CDR3 runs 12 residues. Germline CDR1 DFQATT, CDR2 SNEGSKA (reference sequence). TCRalpha and TCRbeta cDNA went through nested PCRs of approximately 16 and 10 cycles, two in total. TCRdb reprocessed the 5' RACE reads and stores each CDR3 protein as one record, lacking DNA. The repertoire table contains about 210,000 distinct CDR3 sequences. The V call is TRBV20-1, the J call TRBJ1-1; lacking DNA, the TRBD1 call made by TCRdb goes unchecked. Input material: blood. The TCR comes from a human donor with ulcerative colitis or Crohn's disease, or a healthy co-twin of an affected twin (not recorded which). The CDR3 sequence: CSVLGGNTEAFF.